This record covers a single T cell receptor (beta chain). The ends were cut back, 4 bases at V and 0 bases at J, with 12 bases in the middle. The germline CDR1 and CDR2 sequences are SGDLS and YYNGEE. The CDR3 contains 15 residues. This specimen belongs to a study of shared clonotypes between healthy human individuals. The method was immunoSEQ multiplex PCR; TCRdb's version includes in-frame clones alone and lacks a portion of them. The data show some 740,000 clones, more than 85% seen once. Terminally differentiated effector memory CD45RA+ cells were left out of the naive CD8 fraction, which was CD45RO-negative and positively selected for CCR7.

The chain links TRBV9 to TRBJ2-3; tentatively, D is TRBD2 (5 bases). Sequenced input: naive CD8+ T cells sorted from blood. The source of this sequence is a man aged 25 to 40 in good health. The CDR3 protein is CASSSTRSSTDTQYF. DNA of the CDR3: TGTGCCAGCAGCTCTACTAGATCTAGCACAGATACGCAGTATTTT.